This is a list of T cell receptor beta chains from one sample in a study of blood T cell repertoires in COVID-19. Sequencing used immunoSEQ multiplex PCR; TCRdb keeps in-frame clones, though not all of them. In the table there are tens of thousands of clones, 70% to 85% of which are singletons. Sequencing was performed on peripheral blood. The receptors here all came from a man between 60 and 75 years old with acute or convalescent COVID-19. CDR3s include the opening cysteine and the closing phenylalanine or tryptophan. Fields, in order: CDR3 length, D gene, clone size, J gene, V gene, CDR3 DNA, CDR3 protein. D genes are given only for firm matches. Only part of the rows carry a size: once, few, many, or a class if the clone is expanded.

13 - - TRBJ2-2 TRBV7-6 TGTGCCAGCAGCTTAGCGGCAACCGGGGAGCTGTTTTTT CASSLAATGELFF
16 TRBD2 - TRBJ2-5 TRBV18 TGTGCCAGCTCACCAGGAAGCGGGGCCCGGGGGGAGACCCAGTACTTC CASSPGSGARGETQYF
13 - few TRBJ1-2 TRBV12-3/TRBV12-4 TGTGCCAGCAGTTTAGCCCCGGACTATGGCTACACCTTC CASSLAPDYGYTF
15 TRBD1 - TRBJ1-2 TRBV6-5 TGTGCCAGCAGTTACGCCGGGACAGGGAACTATGGCTACACCTTC CASSYAGTGNYGYTF
15 TRBD2 - TRBJ2-4 TRBV15 TGTGCCACCAGCAGAGACGGGGGGACGCAAAACATTCAGTACTTC CATSRDGGTQNIQYF
16 - - TRBJ1-4 TRBV5-1 TGCGCCAGCAGCTTGGCCGCGACCGCTTTCGGGGAAAAACTGTTTTTT CASSLAATAFGEKLFF
16 TRBD2 - TRBJ2-3 TRBV7-2 TGTGCCAGCAGCTCCCTAGCGGGGGGGCACGCAGATACGCAGTATTTT CASSSLAGGHADTQYF
16 TRBD2 few TRBJ2-1 TRBV7-9 TGTGCCAGCAGCCCCCCTGGGCGGGGGGTAAACAATGAGCAGTTCTTC CASSPPGRGVNNEQFF
13 - few TRBJ1-1 TRBV27 TGTGCCAGCAGTCCACACAGGAGAGCTGAAGCTTTCTTT CASSPHRRAEAFF
16 TRBD1 - TRBJ1-2 TRBV4-1 TGCGCCAGCAGCCAAGACACCGGGACAGGGGGATATGGCTACACCTTC CASSQDTGTGGYGYTF
17 - - TRBJ1-6 TRBV9 TGTGCCAGCAGCGTAGAATCACGGTATACGAATAATTCACCCCTCCACTTT CASSVESRYTNNSPLHF
15 TRBD1 - TRBJ1-1 TRBV10-3 TGTGCCATCAGTGAAAGGACAGGGAGAGGGGCTGAAGCTTTCTTT CAISERTGRGAEAFF
14 TRBD1 - TRBJ1-2 TRBV27 TGTGCCAGCAGTTTCCGCAGGGGGAACTATGGCTACACCTTC CASSFRRGNYGYTF
14 - - TRBJ1-2 TRBV5-5 TGTGCCAGCAGCCACGTAGGGGATAACTATGGCTACACCTTC CASSHVGDNYGYTF
15 - once TRBJ2-2 TRBV11-2 TGTGCCAGCCCCCCGGGTGACGGGTTCACCGGGGAGCTGTTTTTT CASPPGDGFTGELFF
18 TRBD1 - TRBJ1-2 TRBV4-3 TGCGCCAGCAGCCAAGCACCGGTACAGGGGTATGAGGGCTATGGCTACACCTTC CASSQAPVQGYEGYGYTF
20 TRBD1 - TRBJ1-5 TRBV12-5 TGTGCTAGTGGTTTGGTCCAGGGGCGGGGACAGTCGTTAATCAATCAGCCCCAGCATTTT CASGLVQGRGQSLINQPQHF
14 TRBD1 - TRBJ1-2 TRBV10-3 TGTGCCATCAGTGGTGGACAGGCTAACTATGGCTACACCTTC CAISGGQANYGYTF
13 - - TRBJ2-5 TRBV3-1/TRBV3-2 TGTGCCAGCAGCCTCGACTATCAAGAGACCCAGTACTTC CASSLDYQETQYF
13 - once TRBJ1-2 TRBV5-1 TGCGCCAGCAGCGTGGACCCGAGCGGTGGCTACACCTTC CASSVDPSGGYTF
14 - - TRBJ1-1 TRBV27 TGTGCCAGCAGTTCCCCGGGACAATCCGCTGAAGCTTTCTTT CASSSPGQSAEAFF
13 TRBD1 - TRBJ2-6 TRBV2 TGTGCCAGCGGGGACAGGAGGGCCAACGTCCTGACTTTC CASGDRRANVLTF
12 TRBD1 few TRBJ1-2 TRBV28 TGTGCCAGCAGTTTAAGGGACAGAGGCTACACCTTC CASSLRDRGYTF
15 - - TRBJ2-7 TRBV5-6 TGTGCCAGCAGACTAGGGGGACGTCCCTCACAGGAGCAGTACTTC CASRLGGRPSQEQYF
15 - - TRBJ2-2 TRBV7-2 TGTGCCAGCAGCACCCGACTAGACCACACCGGGGAGCTGTTTTTT CASSTRLDHTGELFF
13 - - TRBJ2-1 TRBV12-3/TRBV12-4 TGTGCCAGCAGGTCGGGACTTTACAATGAGCAGTTCTTC CASRSGLYNEQFF
15 - - TRBJ2-1 TRBV7-8 TGTGCCAGCAGCTTAGACCCCATCCTAAACAATGAGCAGTTCTTC CASSLDPILNNEQFF
14 - - TRBJ1-1 TRBV7-8 TGTGCCAGCAGTCTCTTCAGTATGAACACTGAAGCTTTCTTT CASSLFSMNTEAFF
15 - - TRBJ2-2 TRBV9 TGTGCCAGCAGCGCACAGGGCGCGAACACCGGGGAGCTGTTTTTT CASSAQGANTGELFF
14 - - TRBJ2-5 TRBV14 TGTGCCAGCAGCCAAGAGACAGGGAGGGAGACCCAGTACTTC CASSQETGRETQYF
14 TRBD1 - TRBJ1-2 TRBV4-1 TGCGCCAGCAGCCAAGATAACTTCGGGACAGCTTACACCTTC CASSQDNFGTAYTF
15 - - TRBJ1-4 TRBV5-1 TGCGCCAGCAGCTTGACCGGAGCAACTAATGAAAAACTGTTTTTT CASSLTGATNEKLFF
15 - once TRBJ2-1 TRBV2 TGTGCCAGCAGTGCTCAGGGGAGCTCCTACAATGAGCAGTTCTTC CASSAQGSSYNEQFF
15 TRBD1 once TRBJ1-5 TRBV4-1 TGCGCCAGCAGCCAAGTCAGGGGGCGCAATCAGCCCCAGCATTTT CASSQVRGRNQPQHF
15 TRBD1 once TRBJ1-5 TRBV5-5 TGTGCCAGCAGCCTCCAGGGGGATAGCAATCAGCCCCAGCATTTT CASSLQGDSNQPQHF
15 - - TRBJ2-1 TRBV7-8 TGTGCCAGCAGCCCCCATAACTCTATCTACAATGAGCAGTTCTTC CASSPHNSIYNEQFF